This TCR beta chain was found in a study of blood T cell repertoires in COVID-19. Study-level information: Some COVID-19 samples were acute and others convalescent; all came from the United States, Italy and Spain.

The CDR3 has 15 residues. V lost 0 bases and J lost 2, with 10 bases in between. CDR1 is SGHNT and CDR2 is YENEEA in the germline V gene. The table came from immunoSEQ multiplex PCR; TCRdb's copy has only in-frame clones and leaves some out. Of roughly 100,000 clones listed, roughly 82% are singletons. This clone is termed medium-sized. V gene TRBV11-3 combines with J gene TRBJ1-2, with a tentative D call TRBD1 (6 bases). The specimen was peripheral blood. This TCR came from a human donor in a cohort sampled during active COVID-19. CDR3 residues: CASSLERGWNYGYTF. The CDR3 nucleotides read TGTGCCAGCAGCTTAGAAAGGGGGTGGAACTATGGCTACACCTTC.